A selection of T cell receptor beta chains follows, all from one sample in a study of monozygotic twins with inflammatory bowel disease. TCRdb reanalyzed the 5' RACE reads and collapses them to one entry per CDR3 protein, without DNA. The sample totals 88,000 or so distinct CDR3 sequences. Material: blood. Receptor source: a human donor with ulcerative colitis or Crohn's disease, or a healthy co-twin of an affected twin (not recorded which). The CDR3 runs from the conserved cysteine through the conserved F or W.

J gene,V gene,CDR3 protein
TRBJ2-7,TRBV7-9,CATEGLYEQYF
TRBJ2-7,TRBV27,CASSFRWGQGYEQYF
TRBJ1-2,TRBV7-3,CASTEGGNYGYTF
TRBJ2-3,TRBV7-9,CASSYDGYTQYF
TRBJ1-6,TRBV5-1,CASSYGNVRNSPLHF
TRBJ2-1,TRBV29-1,CSGLTGGGNEQFF
TRBJ2-7,TRBV20-1,CSERTETYEQYF
TRBJ1-1,TRBV7-8,CASSLWFLSGDTEAFF
TRBJ2-5,TRBV4-2,CASSQGTSGQETQYF
TRBJ2-1,TRBV5-6,CASSFEFRWPGLDF
TRBJ2-2,TRBV7-8,CASSFRPGQNTGELFF
TRBJ2-2,TRBV12-3/TRBV12-4,CASSLERGELFF
TRBJ1-5,TRBV2,CASSEQGSGGQPQHF
TRBJ1-4,TRBV5-6,CASGDRNNEKLFF
TRBJ1-3,TRBV5-1,CASSLGLLSGNTIYF
TRBJ1-1,TRBV20-1,CSARETTYTEAFF
TRBJ2-2,TRBV5-6,CASSFRTGDVTGELFF
TRBJ2-5,TRBV7-2,CASSLGGGGEETQYF
TRBJ2-7,TRBV6-1,CASRGQGAASYEQYF
TRBJ2-5,TRBV11-2,CASSLEGGGTQYF
TRBJ2-4,TRBV27,CASSLWGTGGLTKNIQYF
TRBJ1-1,TRBV7-8,CASSKDTWGGEAFF